A selection of T cell receptor beta chains follows, all from one sample in a study of T cells after yellow fever vaccination. In TCRdb, the 5' RACE reads were re-called with MiXCR into one record per CDR3 protein. The repertoire consists of about 68,000 distinct CDR3 sequences, with approximately 6.1% occurring once and the leading ten covering 35% to 40%. Sequences were derived from CD8+ T cells sorted from PBMCs, sampled more than 40 days after the first yellow fever vaccination. Source of these receptors: a man between 18 and 35 years old who received the YFV17D yellow fever vaccine. CDR3s include the opening cysteine and the closing phenylalanine or tryptophan. The D gene is left open where the match is weak. For some rows the clone size is stated as once, few or many, or as a class when expanded; others skip it.

size: few
V: TRBV28
J: TRBJ1-5
D: NA
length: 15
CDR3: CASSPAGDGAQPQHF
DNA: TGTGCCAGCAGTCCGGCAGGCGACGGCGCGCAGCCCCAGCATTTT

size: many
V: TRBV5-1
J: TRBJ2-3
D: TRBD2
length: 18
CDR3: CASSLGLAGGTYTDTQYF
DNA: TGCGCCAGCAGCTTGGGGCTAGCGGGGGGCACCTACACAGATACGCAGTATTTT

size: NA
V: TRBV4-3
J: TRBJ2-1
D: NA
length: 14
CDR3: CASSQDTLTNEQFF
DNA: TGCGCCAGCAGCCAAGATACCCTGACTAATGAGCAGTTCTTC

size: many
V: TRBV3-1
J: TRBJ2-1
D: NA
length: 17
CDR3: CASSQYLQGSSYNEQFF
DNA: TGTGCCAGCAGCCAATACCTCCAGGGGAGCTCCTACAATGAGCAGTTCTTC

size: few
V: TRBV11-3
J: TRBJ1-1
D: TRBD1
length: 16
CDR3: CASSNNRGASNTEAFF
DNA: TGTGCCAGCAGCAACAACAGGGGGGCCTCGAACACTGAAGCTTTCTTT

size: many
V: TRBV12-3/TRBV12-4
J: TRBJ2-7
D: NA
length: 14
CDR3: CASSFGGPSYEQYF
DNA: TGTGCCAGCAGTTTTGGGGGGCCCTCCTACGAGCAGTACTTC

size: NA
V: TRBV5-1
J: TRBJ1-2
D: NA
length: 15
CDR3: CASSFAVQGPAGYTF
DNA: TGCGCCAGCAGCTTCGCGGTGCAAGGACCGGCTGGCTACACCTTC

size: few
V: TRBV19
J: TRBJ2-5
D: TRBD2
length: 16
CDR3: CASSITSGGAGETQYF
DNA: TGTGCCAGTAGTATCACTAGCGGGGGGGCAGGGGAGACCCAGTACTTC

size: many
V: TRBV15
J: TRBJ2-1
D: TRBD1
length: 13
CDR3: CATRRTGENEQFF
DNA: TGTGCCACCAGGAGGACAGGGGAAAATGAGCAGTTCTTC

size: NA
V: TRBV5-1
J: TRBJ2-1
D: NA
length: 18
CDR3: CASSLGVGDKGYYNEQFF
DNA: TGCGCCAGCAGCTTGGGAGTGGGGGACAAGGGCTATTACAATGAGCAGTTCTTC

size: few
V: TRBV6-5
J: TRBJ1-5
D: NA
length: 19
CDR3: CASSYSTRAGEVYNQPQHF
DNA: TGTGCCAGCAGTTACTCAACCCGGGCGGGGGAAGTGTACAATCAGCCCCAGCATTTT

size: many
V: TRBV20-1
J: TRBJ1-1
D: NA
length: 13
CDR3: CSARVWQGTEAFF
DNA: TGCAGTGCTAGAGTTTGGCAGGGCACTGAAGCTTTCTTT

size: many
V: TRBV4-1
J: TRBJ2-2
D: NA
length: 15
CDR3: CASSQEPTGPGELFF
DNA: TGCGCCAGCAGCCAAGAACCGACAGGTCCCGGGGAGCTGTTTTTT

size: many
V: TRBV12-5
J: TRBJ2-7
D: NA
length: 18
CDR3: CASGLAPSGDLLSYEQYF
DNA: TGTGCTAGTGGTTTGGCCCCGTCCGGGGACCTCCTCTCCTACGAGCAGTACTTC

size: many
V: TRBV2
J: TRBJ2-7
D: NA
length: 15
CDR3: CASSESQVTFYEQYF
DNA: TGTGCCAGCAGTGAATCCCAGGTCACTTTCTACGAGCAGTACTTC

size: few
V: TRBV12-3/TRBV12-4
J: TRBJ1-5
D: TRBD1
length: 15
CDR3: CASSPTGGSNQPQHF
DNA: TGTGCCAGCAGCCCTACAGGGGGTAGCAATCAGCCCCAGCATTTT

size: few
V: TRBV4-3
J: TRBJ2-1
D: NA
length: 17
CDR3: CASSQDLAEVLYNEQFF
DNA: TGCGCCAGCAGCCAAGATTTGGCGGAAGTGCTCTACAATGAGCAGTTCTTC